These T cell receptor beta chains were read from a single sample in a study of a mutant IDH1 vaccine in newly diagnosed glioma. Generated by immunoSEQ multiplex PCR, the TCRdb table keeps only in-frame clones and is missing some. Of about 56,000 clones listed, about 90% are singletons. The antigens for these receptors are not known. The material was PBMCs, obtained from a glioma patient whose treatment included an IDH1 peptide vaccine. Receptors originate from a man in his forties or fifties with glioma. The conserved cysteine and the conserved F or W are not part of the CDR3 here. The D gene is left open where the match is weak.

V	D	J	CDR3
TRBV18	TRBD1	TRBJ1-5	ASSPRGTAGSNQPQH
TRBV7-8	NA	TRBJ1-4	ASSTRTSGKLF
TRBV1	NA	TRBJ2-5	TSSQDRIWTGKETQY
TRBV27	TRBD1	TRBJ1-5	ASRPDRGRSQPQH
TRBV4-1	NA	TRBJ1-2	ASSQVAGLY
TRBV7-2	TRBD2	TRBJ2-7	ASSLGREGLYEQY
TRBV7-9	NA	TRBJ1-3	ASSLTGADGNTIY
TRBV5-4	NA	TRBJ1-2	ASTGPPPNYGYT
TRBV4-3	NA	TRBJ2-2	ASSQEESLTGELF
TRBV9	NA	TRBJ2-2	ASTSTLWNTGELF
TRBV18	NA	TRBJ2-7	ASSPGQTASTREQY
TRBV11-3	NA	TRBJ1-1	ASSSSGGLSTEAF
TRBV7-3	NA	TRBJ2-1	ASSLQGHNEQF
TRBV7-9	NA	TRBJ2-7	ASSSLHEQY
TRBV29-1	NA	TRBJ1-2	SVATGTNYGYT
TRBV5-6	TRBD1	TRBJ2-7	ASSPGAWGDRALDEQY
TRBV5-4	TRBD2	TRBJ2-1	ASSFRLAGVEQF
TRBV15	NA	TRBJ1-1	ATSSYTITEAF
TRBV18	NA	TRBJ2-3	ASSPLGDTQY
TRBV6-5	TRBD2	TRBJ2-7	ARGGLADYEQY
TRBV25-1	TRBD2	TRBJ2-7	ASSEYRGAGDYEQY
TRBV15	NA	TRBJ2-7	ATSGKVAYEQY
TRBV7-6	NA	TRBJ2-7	ASSSWTRGEQY
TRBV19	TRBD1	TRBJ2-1	ASSIFARDSYYNEQF
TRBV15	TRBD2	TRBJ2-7	ATSVGTSTGYEQY
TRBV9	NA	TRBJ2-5	ASSAGPFQETQY
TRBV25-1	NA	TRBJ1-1	ASSEEGGGTEAF
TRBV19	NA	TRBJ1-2	ASSISTGFDGYT
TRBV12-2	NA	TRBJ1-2	ASRLAVTGGFYGYT
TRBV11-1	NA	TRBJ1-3	ASSSQGNTIY
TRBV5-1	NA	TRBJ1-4	ASSLDGPTWEKLF
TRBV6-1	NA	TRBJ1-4	ASSEVGLEKLF
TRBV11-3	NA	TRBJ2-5	ASSPILY
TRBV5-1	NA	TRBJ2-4	ASSTQDSLQNIQY
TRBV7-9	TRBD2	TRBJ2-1	ASSLWEGLANEQF
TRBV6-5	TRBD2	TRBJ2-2	ASSYTGTRSGGELF
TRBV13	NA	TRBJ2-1	ASSQTGVVEQF
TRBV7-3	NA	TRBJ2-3	ASSPAGAVDTQY
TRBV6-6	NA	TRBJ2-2	ASSPLSDTGELF
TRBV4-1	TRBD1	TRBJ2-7	ASSRAPGQGAGEQY
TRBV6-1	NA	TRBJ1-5	ASSEQVFGNQPQH
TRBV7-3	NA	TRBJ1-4	ASSSWTGEKLF
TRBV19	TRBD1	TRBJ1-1	ASSMDRVNTEAF
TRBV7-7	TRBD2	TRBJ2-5	ASSPTSGLAGSETQY
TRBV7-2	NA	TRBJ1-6	ASSQGRASSPLH
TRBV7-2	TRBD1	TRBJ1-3	ASSPTGHIINTIY
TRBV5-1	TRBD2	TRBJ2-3	ASRGTSGSADTQY
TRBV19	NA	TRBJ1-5	ASSFSTYNQPQH
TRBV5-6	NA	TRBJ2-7	ASSSPLEYEQY
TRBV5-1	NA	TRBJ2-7	ASSLAGAVAGEQY
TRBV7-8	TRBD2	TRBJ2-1	ASSPRGGISYNEQF
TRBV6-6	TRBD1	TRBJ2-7	ATNSGTGNYEQY
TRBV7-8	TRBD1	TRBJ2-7	ASSLALRDRAYEQY
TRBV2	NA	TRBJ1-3	ASSVGRRPGNTIY